This TCR beta chain was recovered during a study of T cell changes during pregnancy in multiple sclerosis (dated by TCRdb to between 2017 and 2020). Regarding the complete study: Changes in the T cell repertoire over the course of pregnancy were examined in this study in women with multiple sclerosis.

This clone was counted ten times or more. Its antigen specificity is not known. No base-level quality is on record; no much larger clone is a single base apart. Library preparation was by the immunoSEQ multiplex PCR assay. Imported from immuneACCESS, the table was reduced by TCRdb to in-frame sequences with V and J called. These copies leave out some clones; in studies compared against another copy, an unresolved V gene accounts for under half, and the cause of the remainder is not known. Here the sample has about 39,000 clones; about 90% occur a single time. Under 30% of the sample belongs to the ten largest clones. Reading the germline V gene gives CDR1 SNHLY and CDR2 FYNNEI. Trimming removed 3 bases from V and 8 bases from J; the gene matches leave 5 bases unexplained. Including the terminal cysteine and phenylalanine, the CDR3 comprises 14 residues. The CDR3 DNA has 42 bases and is translated from base 1.

The specimen comprised CD8+ T cells from peripheral blood mononuclear cells, sampled before pregnancy. The clonotype originates from a female donor with multiple sclerosis, enrolled in a pregnancy study. The chain joins TRBV2 to TRBJ2-1; TRBD2 agrees with 9 junctional bases. CDR3 loop: CASSDLRGGYEQFF. The bases are TGTGCCAGCAGTGATTTGCGGGGGGGCTATGAGCAGTTCTTC.